The source of this T cell receptor (beta chain) is a study of T cell changes during pregnancy in multiple sclerosis. Only one count was recorded for this clone. The CDR3 contains 13 residues. V was pared by 4 bases and J by 2 bases, with 9 bases between. Germline V gene sequence: CDR1 SEHNR, CDR2 FQNEAQ (reference sequence). The data were produced by immunoSEQ multiplex PCR, yet TCRdb's version contains in-frame clones alone and is incomplete. The sample carries 78,000 or so clones, about 91% recorded once. This receptor was taken from a female donor with multiple sclerosis, enrolled in a pregnancy study. The genes are TRBV7-9 and TRBJ2-7, with D possibly matching TRBD1 (6 bases). The sample consisted of peripheral blood, taken before pregnancy. The CDR3 protein is CASSSRGPYEQYF. The CDR3 DNA is TGTGCCAGCAGCTCCAGGGGCCCCTACGAGCAGTACTTC. Based on the CDR3 plus reference TRBV7-9 and TRBJ2-7, the full variable domain is DTGVSQNPRHKITKRGQNVTFRCDPISEHNRLYWYRQTLGQGPEFLTYFQNEAQLEKSRLLSDRFSAERPKGSFSTLEIQRTEQGDSAMYLCASSSRGPYEQYFGPGTRLTVT.